The sequence of this T cell receptor beta chain was determined in a study of shared clonotypes between healthy human individuals. CD45RO-negative CD8 cells positively selected for CCR7 made up the naive population, which excluded terminally differentiated effector memory CD45RA+ cells. V was pared by 1 base and J by 7 bases, with 4 bases between. In germline, CDR1 is SEHNR, CDR2 FQNEAQ (reference sequence). The CDR3 totals 11 residues. Study-wide results and caveats: Sampling used blood alone; tissue repertoires probably differ.

Comments on this clone: Its target is unknown.

The assay was immunoSEQ multiplex PCR, and TCRdb's table has in-frame clones only and misses some. The sample holds about 820,000 clones, about 91% seen once. The sequence was collected from a man between 25 and 39 years old in good health. The chain carries TRBV7-9 and TRBJ1-1; no clear D gene. Material: naive CD8+ T cells sorted from blood. The CDR3 nucleotides read TGTGCCAGCAGCTTAGGCGATGAAGCTTTCTTT. Translated, it gives CASSLGDEAFF.